Listed here are 20 T cell receptor beta chains from one sample, sequenced in a study of tumor and adjacent non-tumor tissue in lung cancer. Three rounds of nested PCR, following a modified ARM-PCR protocol, produced the TCRbeta library. MiXCR, run by TCRdb on the multiplex PCR reads, gives a single entry per CDR3 protein. The sample holds 220,000 or so distinct CDR3 sequences, less than 80% seen once. This sample's RNA came from whole unsorted tissue. The specimen sequenced was lung tumor tissue. These receptors originate from a man in his 60s with non-small cell lung cancer.

The rearrangement uses TRBV11-3 and TRBJ2-2, with 11 bases fitting TRBD1. In germline, CDR1 is SGHNT, CDR2 YENEEA. The V gene end was trimmed by 5 bases and the J gene end by 4 bases; junction bases not matched to a gene: 6. This CDR3 has 16 residues. The CDR3, as DNA: TGTGCCAGCAGCGGACCCGGGACAGGGGGCACCGGGGAGCTGTTTTTT. Residues: CASSGPGTGGTGELFF.

The V call is TRBV11-2, the J call TRBJ2-3, with a weak D call TRBD2 (6 bases). Germline CDR1 SGHAT, CDR2 FQNNGV. Trimming removed 8 bases at V and 7 bases at J, with 16 bases between. The CDR3 extends over 13 amino acids. CDR3: CASVLGGSNTQYF. The CDR3 coding sequence is TGTGCCAGCGTGCTGGGGGGATCAAATACGCAGTATTTT.

The chain recombines TRBV6-1 with TRBJ2-3; 7 bases align to TRBD2. CDR1 is MNHNS and CDR2 is SASEGT in the germline V gene. V shed 1 base and J 6 bases; nucleotides not matched to a gene: 7. This CDR3 is built from 15 residues. The CDR3 protein is CASSEGTIGGDTQYF. For the CDR3, the DNA is TGTGCCAGCAGTGAAGGGACTATCGGGGGGGATACGCAGTATTTT.

Comment on this clonotype: The germline gene is not matched at one end of the junction; a read error may be the cause. V is TRBV5-4 and J is TRBJ1-4, with D unclear. There are 12 residues in the CDR3. Germline V gives CDR1 SGHNT, CDR2 YYREEE (reference sequence). CDR3 coding DNA: TGTGGCAGCAGTCTGGAACGGGAAAAACTGTTTTTT. Encoded protein: CGSSLEREKLFF. Based on the CDR3 plus reference TRBV5-4 and TRBJ1-4, the full variable domain is ETGVTQSPTHLIKTRGQQVTLRCSSQSGHNTVSWYQQALGQGPQFIFQYYREEENGRGNFPPRFSGLQFPNYSSELNVNALELDDSALYLCGSSLEREKLFFGSGTQLSVL.

In regard to this clonotype: A clone one base away is much larger, so this may be a read error. The rearrangement uses TRBV20-1 and TRBJ2-5, with D tentatively TRBD2 (5 bases). V was shortened by 5 bases and J by 7 bases, with 14 bases between the two germline ends. The germline V gene has CDR1 DFQATT and CDR2 SNEGSKA (reference sequence). The CDR3 sequence is 12 residues long. The CDR3 loop reads CSALLGWGTQYF. The CDR3 region has the DNA TGCAGTGCTTTACTAGGGTGGGGGACCCAGTACTTC.

The chain employs TRBV28 and TRBJ1-5; D ambiguous. CDR3 length: 17 amino acids. The germline V and J ends were trimmed by 10 bases and 2 bases, with 24 bases remaining between them. Per germline, CDR1 MDHEN and CDR2 SYDVKM. CDR3 residues: CANTTGPLGLGNQPQHF. The CDR3 region has the DNA TGTGCCAACACTACTGGACCTCTAGGGTTGGGCAATCAGCCCCAGCATTTT.

The sample holds a few counts of this clonotype. This rearrangement joins TRBV20-1 to TRBJ2-7, with TRBD1 matching over 8 bases. The germline V gene encodes CDR1 DFQATT and CDR2 SNEGSKA (reference sequence). CDR3 size: 12 residues. This CDR3 is CSRQGLTYEQYF. The CDR3 region has the DNA TGCAGCAGACAGGGGCTTACCTACGAGCAGTACTTC.

In the case of this clonotype: A read error is possible here, since a much larger clone lies one base away. The chain couples TRBV29-1 to TRBJ1-1; tentative D call: TRBD1 (5 bases). Germline values: CDR1 SQVTM, CDR2 ANQGSEA. The CDR3 totals 13 residues. The DNA for the CDR3 is TGCAGCGTTGAAAGACAGATGAACACTGAAACTTTCTTT. Its protein is CSVERQMNTETFF.

J is TRBJ2-7 and V is TRBV6-5; 8 nucleotides align to TRBD2. From germline, CDR1 is MNHEY and CDR2 SVGAGI. The junction had 5 bases not matched to a gene; V was cut back by 4 bases and J by 0 bases. The CDR3 length is 15 residues. The CDR3 region has the DNA TGTGCCAGCAGTTCCCTCGCGGGGGGCTCCTACGAGCAGTACTTC. Its translation is CASSSLAGGSYEQYF.

The chain joins TRBV5-1 to TRBJ1-4; the D gene is possibly TRBD1 (5 bases). In germline, CDR1 is SGHRS, CDR2 YFSETQ. The V end was cut by 4 bases, the J end by 8 bases, with 12 bases between. The CDR3 spans 13 residues. The DNA for the CDR3 is TGCGCCAGCAGCAAGGGACCCTCGGAAAAACTGTTTTTT. Amino acids: CASSKGPSEKLFF.

Concerning this clonotype: The junction departs from the called germline gene at one end, perhaps through a read error. V gene TRBV29-1 combines with J gene TRBJ2-5; D possibly uses TRBD1 or TRBD2 (6 bases each). This CDR3 is built from 14 residues. In germline, CDR1 is SQVTM, CDR2 ANQGSEA. The CDR3 loop reads CSVEPPGEVETHYF. The CDR3 bases are TGTAGCGTTGAGCCGCCAGGGGAGGTCGAGACCCACTACTTC.

In regard to this clonotype: At one end, the junction sequence differs from germline, possibly due to a read error. The chain is built from TRBV12-3 or TRBV12-4 and TRBJ1-6; tentative D call: TRBD1 (6 bases). The CDR3 has 14 amino acids. The CDR3 nucleotides are TGTACCAGCAGTTCAGGGGTAGGGAATTCACCCCACCACTTT. This translates into CTSSSGVGNSPHHF.

This clonotype was seen more than once but under ten times. The chain recombines TRBV5-1 with TRBJ2-2; D remains ambiguous. Trimming took 0 bases from V and 5 from J, leaving 11 bases between them. The CDR3 sequence is 15 residues long. The germline V gene encodes CDR1 SGHRS and CDR2 YFSETQ. CDR3 coding DNA: TGCGCCAGCAGCTTGGGGGATAGTCGGACCGGGGAGCTGTTTTTT. Its translation: CASSLGDSRTGELFF.

For this clonotype: An end of the junction does not agree with germline; a read error may underlie this. The gene calls are TRBV20-1 and TRBJ2-1; no clear D. The CDR3 loop spans 16 amino acids. Per germline, CDR1 DFQATT and CDR2 SNEGSKA (reference sequence). In nucleotides, the CDR3 is TGCAGTGTTAGAGATATCAGACAATCTATAGTCGGTGAGCAGTTCTTC. Amino acids: CSVRDIRQSIVGEQFF.

Concerning this clonotype itself: With a much larger clone just one base away, this may be a read error. This chain connects TRBV13 to TRBJ2-3; D possibly corresponds to TRBD1 (5 bases). Germline CDR1 is PRHDT and CDR2 is FYEKMQ (reference sequence). The CDR3 covers 13 residues. This CDR3 reads CASSLQGTVTQYF. The CDR3, as DNA: TGTGCCAGCAGCTTACAGGGTACAGTTACGCAGTATTTT.

The V gene is TRBV5-1, the J gene TRBJ2-7, with 7 bases matching TRBD2. Looked up from germline, CDR1 is SGHRS and CDR2 is YFSETQ. The CDR3 runs 14 residues. Trimming took 8 bases from V and 7 from J; bases not matched to a gene: 15. The CDR3 spells CASGPGLAVWEQYF. The CDR3 DNA reads as TGCGCCAGTGGTCCGGGGCTAGCGGTTTGGGAGCAGTACTTC.

Concerning this clonotype: Here the CDR3 omits its conserved ending phenylalanine or tryptophan, so a read error is the likely source. The gene calls are TRBV29-1 and TRBJ2-1, with D perhaps assigned TRBD1 or TRBD2 (6 bases each). Deletions cut 3 bases from V and 8 bases from J, with 17 bases between. Germline lookup yields CDR1 SQVTM and CDR2 ANQGSEA. CDR3 size: 14 residues. The CDR3 bases are TGCAGCGTTGATAGCTGGGTGGGGGGCGATGAGCAGTTCCTC. As protein: CSVDSWVGGDEQFL.

As concerns this clonotype: The CDR3 ends on some other residue instead of the conserved phenylalanine or tryptophan, so this is likely a read error. The gene calls are TRBV28 and TRBJ2-5; 8 bases match TRBD2. CDR1 is MDHEN, CDR2 SYDVKM, per germline. Germline trimming cut 7 bases from V and 2 bases from J; bases unmatched to any gene: 6. This CDR3 spans 14 amino acids. DNA for the CDR3: TGTGCCAGCAAGGCGGGGGGACTACAAGAGACCCAGTACTCC. Its translation: CASKAGGLQETQYS.

In nucleotides, the CDR3 is TGTGCCAGCAGTTACTCAGACCCGAACACTGAAGCTTTCTTT. Translating it yields CASSYSDPNTEAFF. J is TRBJ1-1 and V is TRBV6-5; unclear D gene. The CDR3 is made up of 14 amino acids. The germline V gene encodes CDR1 MNHEY and CDR2 SVGAGI. V lost 0 bases, J lost 1 base, and 6 bases lay in between.

This clonotype came up many times. The V call is TRBV20-1, the J call TRBJ2-7; D is possibly TRBD1 (5 bases). Germline values: CDR1 DFQATT, CDR2 SNEGSKA (reference sequence). This CDR3 has 15 residues. V gave up 1 base and J gave up 6 bases, with 19 bases separating them. As DNA, the CDR3 is TGCAGTGCTAGAGGGTTTGACAGTCCCTCTCTCGAGCAGTACTTC. It yields the protein CSARGFDSPSLEQYF.